This TCR beta chain was recovered during a study of shared T cell receptors in the human thymus. Produced via immunoSEQ multiplex PCR; TCRdb's table is partial and in-frame only. The repertoire holds some 760,000 clones, with approximately 85% as singletons. The germline CDR1 and CDR2 sequences are MNHNS and SASEGT. Trimming cost V 10 bases and J 5 bases, with 10 bases left between them. The CDR3 covers 11 residues. This clone was seen only a few times. This sample was shared with a second study, whose subject was human thymus T cells. That work contributes: The donor group consisted of healthy Finnish infants who were having corrective surgery for congenital heart defects.

Input material: thymocytes. This chain links TRBV6-1 with TRBJ2-3; no clear D gene. The clonotype was recovered from a girl under two years old with a congenital heart defect. Here the CDR3 DNA reads TGTGCCACACAACATAAAGATACGCAGTATTTT. Translating it yields CATQHKDTQYF.